This is a list of T cell receptor beta chains from one sample in a study of T-cell memory formation after mild COVID-19. TCRdb re-derived calls from the 5' RACE reads in MiXCR, one entry per CDR3 protein. The sample consists of more than 150,000 distinct CDR3 sequences, about a fifth of them appearing once. The sample consisted of PBMCs or a T cell subset sorted from them (not recorded which). These receptors all come from an adult woman who had mild COVID-19 (a few samples of this study predate the infection). Cell type and time point are not known. CDR3s include the opening cysteine and the closing phenylalanine or tryptophan. D genes are given only for firm matches. Rows may omit the clone size; those that give it use once, few, many or a size class.

D gene: TRBD1
J gene: TRBJ1-5
clone size: NA
V gene: TRBV24-1
CDR3 protein: CATGTGANQPQHF
CDR3 DNA: TGTGCCACCGGGACAGGGGCCAATCAGCCCCAGCATTTT

D gene: TRBD2
J gene: TRBJ2-2
clone size: few
V gene: TRBV5-1
CDR3 protein: CASSFKPGTSGGTGELFF
CDR3 DNA: TGCGCCAGCAGCTTCAAACCCGGGACTAGCGGGGGAACCGGGGAGCTGTTTTTT

D gene: TRBD2
J gene: TRBJ2-3
clone size: NA
V gene: TRBV12-3/TRBV12-4
CDR3 protein: CASSSSLAGGYSDSTDTQYF
CDR3 DNA: TGTGCCAGCAGCTCCTCCCTAGCGGGGGGCTACTCGGACAGCACAGATACGCAGTATTTT

D gene: TRBD1
J gene: TRBJ2-4
clone size: NA
V gene: TRBV12-3/TRBV12-4
CDR3 protein: CASSLVTTGTKNIQYF
CDR3 DNA: TGTGCCAGCAGTTTAGTTACGACAGGGACCAAAAACATTCAGTACTTC

D gene: TRBD2
J gene: TRBJ2-3
clone size: few
V gene: TRBV4-1
CDR3 protein: CASSPGHSGGTDTQYF
CDR3 DNA: TGCGCCAGCAGCCCAGGGCATAGCGGGGGCACAGATACGCAGTATTTT

D gene: NA
J gene: TRBJ2-7
clone size: NA
V gene: TRBV7-9
CDR3 protein: CASSPRAGQGSYEQYF
CDR3 DNA: TGTGCCAGCAGCCCCCGAGCTGGTCAGGGCTCCTACGAGCAGTACTTC

D gene: NA
J gene: TRBJ2-2
clone size: few
V gene: TRBV4-3
CDR3 protein: CASSHWGGDSNTGELFF
CDR3 DNA: TGCGCCAGCAGCCATTGGGGCGGGGACTCAAACACCGGGGAGCTGTTTTTT

D gene: TRBD1
J gene: TRBJ2-7
clone size: NA
V gene: TRBV7-9
CDR3 protein: CASSLGDREKYF
CDR3 DNA: TGTGCCAGCAGCTTGGGAGACAGGGAGAAGTACTTC

D gene: NA
J gene: TRBJ1-1
clone size: NA
V gene: TRBV5-1
CDR3 protein: CASSATSGLKTEAFF
CDR3 DNA: TGCGCCAGCAGCGCTACCTCGGGGTTAAAGACTGAAGCTTTCTTT

D gene: TRBD1
J gene: TRBJ1-2
clone size: NA
V gene: TRBV14
CDR3 protein: CASSQDHFRQGKYGYTF
CDR3 DNA: TGTGCCAGCAGCCAAGATCACTTCCGACAGGGAAAGTATGGCTACACCTTC

D gene: TRBD1
J gene: TRBJ2-3
clone size: few
V gene: TRBV7-9
CDR3 protein: CASSSRGLPTDTQYF
CDR3 DNA: TGTGCCAGCAGCTCCAGGGGGCTGCCTACAGATACGCAGTATTTT

D gene: NA
J gene: TRBJ2-6
clone size: NA
V gene: TRBV7-8
CDR3 protein: CASSLTGSGANVLTF
CDR3 DNA: TGTGCCAGCAGCTTAACGGGCTCTGGGGCCAACGTCCTGACTTTC

D gene: NA
J gene: TRBJ1-2
clone size: NA
V gene: TRBV19
CDR3 protein: CASSPGLNYGYTF
CDR3 DNA: TGTGCCAGTAGTCCCGGGCTTAACTATGGCTACACCTTC

D gene: NA
J gene: TRBJ1-1
clone size: few
V gene: TRBV5-6
CDR3 protein: CASSLDGRRTEAFF
CDR3 DNA: TGTGCCAGCAGCCTCGACGGACGTCGAACTGAAGCTTTCTTT

D gene: NA
J gene: TRBJ1-1
clone size: few
V gene: TRBV7-6
CDR3 protein: CASSNQGGSSEAFF
CDR3 DNA: TGTGCCAGCAGCAACCAAGGGGGGTCCTCTGAAGCTTTCTTT

D gene: NA
J gene: TRBJ2-7
clone size: few
V gene: TRBV27
CDR3 protein: CASSPRVNSYEQYF
CDR3 DNA: TGTGCCAGCAGTCCCAGGGTCAACTCCTACGAGCAGTACTTC

D gene: NA
J gene: TRBJ2-7
clone size: many
V gene: TRBV7-9
CDR3 protein: CASSLTGYEQYF
CDR3 DNA: TGTGCCAGCAGCTTAACGGGCTACGAGCAGTACTTC

D gene: NA
J gene: TRBJ2-2
clone size: NA
V gene: TRBV7-9
CDR3 protein: CASSPSSTGELFF
CDR3 DNA: TGTGCCAGCAGCCCTAGCAGCACCGGGGAGCTGTTTTTT

D gene: TRBD1
J gene: TRBJ2-6
clone size: many
V gene: TRBV25-1
CDR3 protein: CASSESGTGRANVLTF
CDR3 DNA: TGTGCCAGCAGTGAATCCGGGACAGGACGGGCCAACGTCCTGACTTTC

D gene: NA
J gene: TRBJ2-1
clone size: few
V gene: TRBV7-3
CDR3 protein: CASSPGAARYNNEQFF
CDR3 DNA: TGTGCCAGCAGTCCGGGGGCGGCTCGGTACAACAATGAGCAGTTCTTC

D gene: NA
J gene: TRBJ1-2
clone size: NA
V gene: TRBV6-5
CDR3 protein: CASSLCGGANYGYTF
CDR3 DNA: TGTGCCAGCAGCTTGTGCGGGGGCGCGAACTATGGCTACACCTTC

D gene: NA
J gene: TRBJ2-2
clone size: NA
V gene: TRBV7-8
CDR3 protein: CASSLLLSSGTGELFF
CDR3 DNA: TGTGCCAGCAGCTTACTCCTCTCATCCGGCACCGGGGAGCTGTTTTTT

D gene: NA
J gene: TRBJ2-7
clone size: few
V gene: TRBV7-9
CDR3 protein: CASSFGTIGDYEQYF
CDR3 DNA: TGTGCCAGCAGCTTTGGGACCATCGGGGACTACGAGCAGTACTTC

D gene: NA
J gene: TRBJ2-3
clone size: few
V gene: TRBV10-3
CDR3 protein: CAIKGSGLTDTQYF
CDR3 DNA: TGTGCCATCAAGGGGAGCGGACTCACAGATACGCAGTATTTT

D gene: TRBD2
J gene: TRBJ2-1
clone size: NA
V gene: TRBV5-5
CDR3 protein: CASSLELSGRAPYNEQFF
CDR3 DNA: TGTGCCAGCAGCTTGGAATTGAGCGGGAGGGCTCCCTACAATGAGCAGTTCTTC

D gene: TRBD1
J gene: TRBJ2-7
clone size: NA
V gene: TRBV9
CDR3 protein: CASSGTGVEQYF
CDR3 DNA: TGTGCCAGCAGCGGGACAGGGGTCGAGCAGTACTTC

D gene: NA
J gene: TRBJ2-1
clone size: NA
V gene: TRBV7-8
CDR3 protein: CASRISASGGGEQFF
CDR3 DNA: TGTGCCAGCAGGATAAGTGCTAGCGGAGGGGGTGAGCAGTTCTTC

D gene: TRBD2
J gene: TRBJ2-1
clone size: few
V gene: TRBV9
CDR3 protein: CASSPQLAGVYNEQFF
CDR3 DNA: TGTGCCAGCAGCCCCCAGCTAGCGGGGGTCTACAATGAGCAGTTCTTC

D gene: NA
J gene: TRBJ2-5
clone size: NA
V gene: TRBV6-5
CDR3 protein: CASSYSMAGQETQYF
CDR3 DNA: TGTGCCAGCAGTTACTCGATGGCAGGGCAAGAGACCCAGTACTTC

D gene: NA
J gene: TRBJ2-7
clone size: NA
V gene: TRBV9
CDR3 protein: CASSETGAEQYF
CDR3 DNA: TGTGCCAGCAGCGAGACCGGGGCCGAGCAGTACTTC

D gene: TRBD2
J gene: TRBJ2-7
clone size: NA
V gene: TRBV3-1
CDR3 protein: CASSPPYGTSVSYEQYF
CDR3 DNA: TGTGCCAGCAGCCCGCCTTATGGGACTAGCGTCTCCTACGAGCAGTACTTC

D gene: TRBD2
J gene: TRBJ2-1
clone size: NA
V gene: TRBV24-1
CDR3 protein: CATSDLAGGSYNEQFF
CDR3 DNA: TGTGCCACCAGTGACTTAGCGGGGGGGTCCTACAATGAGCAGTTCTTC

D gene: NA
J gene: TRBJ2-6
clone size: few
V gene: TRBV15
CDR3 protein: CATSPSEGIPRFPSGANVLTF
CDR3 DNA: TGTGCCACCAGCCCATCCGAAGGTATACCCAGGTTCCCCTCTGGGGCCAACGTCCTGACTTTC

D gene: NA
J gene: TRBJ2-7
clone size: few
V gene: TRBV27
CDR3 protein: CASRGVPPYEQYF
CDR3 DNA: TGTGCCAGCCGAGGAGTTCCGCCCTACGAGCAGTACTTC

D gene: NA
J gene: TRBJ2-7
clone size: NA
V gene: TRBV6-2/TRBV6-3
CDR3 protein: CASSLIANYEQYF
CDR3 DNA: TGTGCCAGCAGCTTAATTGCGAACTACGAGCAGTACTTC

D gene: TRBD2
J gene: TRBJ2-7
clone size: few
V gene: TRBV7-3
CDR3 protein: CASSFPGRARYEQYF
CDR3 DNA: TGTGCCAGCAGCTTCCCCGGGAGGGCGAGATACGAGCAGTACTTC

D gene: NA
J gene: TRBJ2-7
clone size: many
V gene: TRBV5-6
CDR3 protein: CASSLRQSYEQYF
CDR3 DNA: TGTGCCAGCAGCTTGAGGCAGAGCTACGAGCAGTACTTC

D gene: TRBD1
J gene: TRBJ2-5
clone size: few
V gene: TRBV29-1
CDR3 protein: CSVGSTGVTQYF
CDR3 DNA: TGCAGCGTTGGCTCGACAGGGGTGACCCAGTACTTC

D gene: TRBD1
J gene: TRBJ1-2
clone size: few
V gene: TRBV12-3/TRBV12-4
CDR3 protein: CASKPGQPIYGYTF
CDR3 DNA: TGTGCCAGCAAGCCGGGACAGCCGATCTATGGCTACACCTTC

D gene: TRBD2
J gene: TRBJ2-3
clone size: NA
V gene: TRBV12-3/TRBV12-4
CDR3 protein: CASRGTSGGAADTQYF
CDR3 DNA: TGTGCCAGCAGGGGGACTAGCGGGGGGGCAGCTGATACGCAGTATTTT

D gene: NA
J gene: TRBJ1-1
clone size: NA
V gene: TRBV30
CDR3 protein: CAWSLWDGNTEAFF
CDR3 DNA: TGTGCCTGGAGTCTCTGGGACGGGAACACTGAAGCTTTCTTT

D gene: NA
J gene: TRBJ2-2
clone size: NA
V gene: TRBV5-1
CDR3 protein: CASSLAPETGELFF
CDR3 DNA: TGCGCCAGCAGCTTGGCCCCCGAGACCGGGGAGCTGTTTTTT

D gene: TRBD2
J gene: TRBJ2-3
clone size: NA
V gene: TRBV2
CDR3 protein: CAGQRGAEDTQYF
CDR3 DNA: TGTGCCGGTCAGCGGGGGGCAGAAGATACGCAGTATTTT

D gene: NA
J gene: TRBJ2-2
clone size: NA
V gene: TRBV6-6
CDR3 protein: CASIQGGSLITGELFF
CDR3 DNA: TGTGCCAGCATCCAGGGGGGGTCGCTGATCACCGGGGAGCTGTTTTTT

D gene: NA
J gene: TRBJ1-1
clone size: NA
V gene: TRBV6-5
CDR3 protein: CASRPHAGGDTEAFF
CDR3 DNA: TGTGCCAGCAGACCACACGCTGGGGGGGACACTGAAGCTTTCTTT

D gene: TRBD1
J gene: TRBJ1-1
clone size: NA
V gene: TRBV29-1
CDR3 protein: CSALPGQENTEAFF
CDR3 DNA: TGCAGCGCACTTCCGGGACAGGAGAACACTGAAGCTTTCTTT

D gene: NA
J gene: TRBJ2-1
clone size: few
V gene: TRBV5-6
CDR3 protein: CASSLGTAGEQFF
CDR3 DNA: TGTGCCAGCAGCCTCGGGACCGCGGGTGAGCAGTTCTTC

D gene: NA
J gene: TRBJ2-5
clone size: NA
V gene: TRBV15
CDR3 protein: CATSRDRATGETQYF
CDR3 DNA: TGTGCCACCAGCAGAGATCGGGCCACAGGGGAGACCCAGTACTTC

D gene: NA
J gene: TRBJ2-1
clone size: NA
V gene: TRBV6-2/TRBV6-3
CDR3 protein: CASSYSMNGPTMDEQFF
CDR3 DNA: TGTGCCAGCAGTTACTCGATGAATGGGCCAACAATGGATGAGCAGTTCTTC

D gene: NA
J gene: TRBJ2-3
clone size: few
V gene: TRBV4-1
CDR3 protein: CASSLQDTTSTDTQYF
CDR3 DNA: TGCGCCAGCAGTCTACAGGACACGACTAGCACAGATACGCAGTATTTT

D gene: NA
J gene: TRBJ1-5
clone size: NA
V gene: TRBV6-2/TRBV6-3
CDR3 protein: CASSYWSNQPQHF
CDR3 DNA: TGTGCCAGCAGTTATTGGAGCAATCAGCCCCAGCATTTT

D gene: TRBD2
J gene: TRBJ2-3
clone size: few
V gene: TRBV4-3
CDR3 protein: CASSQGVAGRMSTDTQYF
CDR3 DNA: TGCGCCAGCAGCCAAGGGGTAGCGGGCCGGATGAGCACAGATACGCAGTATTTT

D gene: NA
J gene: TRBJ2-7
clone size: few
V gene: TRBV15
CDR3 protein: CATSRPSASYEQYF
CDR3 DNA: TGTGCCACCAGCCGGCCTTCCGCCTCCTACGAGCAGTACTTC

D gene: TRBD1
J gene: TRBJ2-7
clone size: few
V gene: TRBV12-3/TRBV12-4
CDR3 protein: CASQTGGESYEQYF
CDR3 DNA: TGTGCCAGCCAGACAGGGGGCGAATCCTACGAGCAGTACTTC

D gene: NA
J gene: TRBJ1-2
clone size: NA
V gene: TRBV14
CDR3 protein: CASSHFGTVGYGYTF
CDR3 DNA: TGTGCCAGCAGCCACTTCGGGACTGTCGGCTATGGCTACACCTTC

D gene: NA
J gene: TRBJ1-2
clone size: few
V gene: TRBV3-1
CDR3 protein: CASSKSVPEVYGYTF
CDR3 DNA: TGTGCCAGCAGCAAGTCGGTCCCGGAGGTCTATGGCTACACCTTC

D gene: NA
J gene: TRBJ1-2
clone size: NA
V gene: TRBV27
CDR3 protein: CASSLSLGTAMSYTF
CDR3 DNA: TGTGCCAGCAGTTTATCCCTGGGGACGGCTATGAGCTACACCTTC

D gene: NA
J gene: TRBJ2-7
clone size: NA
V gene: TRBV12-5
CDR3 protein: CASGLIYEQYF
CDR3 DNA: TGTGCTAGTGGTTTGATCTACGAGCAGTACTTC